The rows below give T cell receptor beta chains drawn from one sample of a study of blood T cell repertoires in COVID-19. The repertoire was sequenced with immunoSEQ multiplex PCR; TCRdb's copy has only in-frame clones and lacks some. The data contain a few hundred thousand clones, around 91% of them singletons. The material sequenced was PBMCs or T cells enriched from blood (not recorded which). The receptors derive from a man aged 18 to 29 who had recovered from COVID-19. The CDR3 runs from the conserved cysteine through the conserved F or W. A D gene is named only where the DNA matches it firmly. Clone size is stated in some rows and not others, as once, few, many or a class when expanded.

clone size: .
D gene: .
V gene: TRBV18
J gene: TRBJ1-6
CDR3 DNA: TGTGCCAGCTCACCGGAGGCAGGGGCAGGATCACCCCTCCACTTT
CDR3 protein: CASSPEAGAGSPLHF

clone size: .
D gene: .
V gene: TRBV24-1
J gene: TRBJ2-3
CDR3 DNA: TGTGCCACCAGTGATTTAAGACTCGCCCCAGATACGCAGTATTTT
CDR3 protein: CATSDLRLAPDTQYF

clone size: .
D gene: .
V gene: TRBV9
J gene: TRBJ1-3
CDR3 DNA: TGTGCCAGCAGCGGAGGGGGGGCGTCTGGAAACACCATATATTTT
CDR3 protein: CASSGGGASGNTIYF

clone size: .
D gene: TRBD1
V gene: TRBV28
J gene: TRBJ1-1
CDR3 DNA: TGTGCCAGTCACCAGCCCGGGACAGGGTCTTCCATTGAAGCTTTCTTT
CDR3 protein: CASHQPGTGSSIEAFF

clone size: .
D gene: TRBD2
V gene: TRBV30
J gene: TRBJ2-7
CDR3 DNA: TGTGCCTGTCAGCGGGAGTACGAGCAGTACTTC
CDR3 protein: CACQREYEQYF

clone size: .
D gene: TRBD2
V gene: TRBV6-5
J gene: TRBJ2-1
CDR3 DNA: TGTGCCAGCAGTTGGGGACTAGCTCAGCGGGAGCAGTTCTTC
CDR3 protein: CASSWGLAQREQFF

clone size: .
D gene: .
V gene: TRBV29-1
J gene: TRBJ2-1
CDR3 DNA: TGCAGCGTTGAGGAATCCCCGGGAGTACCAAGTCCCTACAATGAGCAGTTCTTC
CDR3 protein: CSVEESPGVPSPYNEQFF

clone size: .
D gene: .
V gene: TRBV9
J gene: TRBJ1-1
CDR3 DNA: TGTGCCAGCAGCGTATCTCCGGGTAACACTGAAGCTTTCTTT
CDR3 protein: CASSVSPGNTEAFF

clone size: few
D gene: .
V gene: TRBV7-9
J gene: TRBJ2-1
CDR3 DNA: TGTGCCAGCAGCTTAGTCGTTGTAGCGGATTACAATGAGCAGTTCTTC
CDR3 protein: CASSLVVVADYNEQFF

clone size: .
D gene: TRBD1
V gene: TRBV19
J gene: TRBJ2-7
CDR3 DNA: TGTGCCAGTAAATCCCCAGGCAGGGGGTACGAGCAGTACTTC
CDR3 protein: CASKSPGRGYEQYF

clone size: .
D gene: .
V gene: TRBV7-8
J gene: TRBJ2-2
CDR3 DNA: TGTGCCAGCAGCAAGGGACGGGAGTTTACCGGGGAGCTGTTTTTT
CDR3 protein: CASSKGREFTGELFF

clone size: few
D gene: .
V gene: TRBV2
J gene: TRBJ1-5
CDR3 DNA: TGTGCCAGCAGCGGCGCTAGGGGAAATAGCAATCAGCCCCAGCATTTT
CDR3 protein: CASSGARGNSNQPQHF

clone size: .
D gene: TRBD1
V gene: TRBV30
J gene: TRBJ1-6
CDR3 DNA: TGTGCCTGGAGTGGGGGGACAGTTAATTCACCCCTCCACTTT
CDR3 protein: CAWSGGTVNSPLHF

clone size: .
D gene: .
V gene: TRBV25-1
J gene: TRBJ2-1
CDR3 DNA: TGTGCCAGCATGGAGGGGGGGGCCTGGGATGAGCAGTTCTTC
CDR3 protein: CASMEGGAWDEQFF

clone size: .
D gene: TRBD1
V gene: TRBV3-1/TRBV3-2
J gene: TRBJ2-6
CDR3 DNA: TGTGCCAGCACGCATTCCGGGACAGTTAACTCTGGGGCCAACGTCCTGACTTTC
CDR3 protein: CASTHSGTVNSGANVLTF

clone size: .
D gene: .
V gene: TRBV2
J gene: TRBJ1-5
CDR3 DNA: TGTGCCAGCGGAGAACGGTTCGGCCCCCAGCATTTT
CDR3 protein: CASGERFGPQHF

clone size: few
D gene: .
V gene: TRBV4-1
J gene: TRBJ2-2
CDR3 DNA: TGCGCCAGCAGCCCCGAAGAGAGCTATGAGAACACCGGGGAGCTGTTTTTT
CDR3 protein: CASSPEESYENTGELFF

clone size: .
D gene: TRBD2
V gene: TRBV5-5
J gene: TRBJ2-5
CDR3 DNA: TGTGCCAGCAGCTTCGGGAGGGGCGAGACCCAGTACTTC
CDR3 protein: CASSFGRGETQYF

clone size: .
D gene: .
V gene: TRBV6-5
J gene: TRBJ1-1
CDR3 DNA: TGTGCCAGCAGGGAGATGACGGGGTCGAACACTGAAGCTTTCTTT
CDR3 protein: CASREMTGSNTEAFF

clone size: .
D gene: .
V gene: TRBV19
J gene: TRBJ1-1
CDR3 DNA: TGTGCCAGTAGTCCGACAGCTATGAACACTGAAGCTTTCTTT
CDR3 protein: CASSPTAMNTEAFF

clone size: .
D gene: TRBD1
V gene: TRBV19
J gene: TRBJ1-2
CDR3 DNA: TGTGCCTCCGACAGGGGCTATGGCTACACCTTC
CDR3 protein: CASDRGYGYTF

clone size: once
D gene: .
V gene: TRBV10-3
J gene: TRBJ1-5
CDR3 DNA: TGTGCCATCAGCCGTGACTTTAGTCAGCCCCAGCATTTT
CDR3 protein: CAISRDFSQPQHF

clone size: .
D gene: TRBD1
V gene: TRBV10-3
J gene: TRBJ1-1
CDR3 DNA: TGTGCCATCAGTGATAAAGGACAGGGCACCACTGAAGCTTTCTTT
CDR3 protein: CAISDKGQGTTEAFF

clone size: .
D gene: TRBD1
V gene: TRBV2
J gene: TRBJ1-2
CDR3 DNA: TGTGCCAGCAGTGACCCAGGGGGCGATGGCCTACTCCTATATGGCTACACCTTC
CDR3 protein: CASSDPGGDGLLLYGYTF

clone size: .
D gene: .
V gene: TRBV29-1
J gene: TRBJ1-2
CDR3 DNA: TGCAGCGTTCAAGATGGGCCCCATGGCTACACCTTC
CDR3 protein: CSVQDGPHGYTF

clone size: .
D gene: TRBD2
V gene: TRBV7-3
J gene: TRBJ2-3
CDR3 DNA: TGTGCCAGCAGCCTATACCAGCGGGAGCCCCAGTATTTT
CDR3 protein: CASSLYQREPQYF

clone size: .
D gene: .
V gene: TRBV7-9
J gene: TRBJ1-2
CDR3 DNA: TGTGCCAGCAGCCAACTATTCGAGTGGGAGTACTATGGCTACACCTTC
CDR3 protein: CASSQLFEWEYYGYTF

clone size: .
D gene: .
V gene: TRBV7-2
J gene: TRBJ2-3
CDR3 DNA: TGTGCCAGCAGCTTAGGCGCGACAGGACTTAACACAGATACGCAGTATTTT
CDR3 protein: CASSLGATGLNTDTQYF

clone size: .
D gene: .
V gene: TRBV12-5
J gene: TRBJ2-6
CDR3 DNA: TGTGCTAGTGGTTTGGAAGGGAGCTCTGGGGCCAACGTCCTGACTTTC
CDR3 protein: CASGLEGSSGANVLTF

clone size: .
D gene: .
V gene: TRBV7-2
J gene: TRBJ2-3
CDR3 DNA: TGTGCCAGCAGCTTAGGACCTCGGGGGACAGATACGCAGTATTTT
CDR3 protein: CASSLGPRGTDTQYF

clone size: .
D gene: TRBD2
V gene: TRBV28
J gene: TRBJ2-1
CDR3 DNA: TGTGCCAGCAGTTTGACTAGCGGGAGGGTTTACAATGAGCAGTTCTTC
CDR3 protein: CASSLTSGRVYNEQFF

clone size: .
D gene: TRBD2
V gene: TRBV5-1
J gene: TRBJ2-1
CDR3 DNA: TGCGCCAGCAGCTTGGGGCTAGCGGGCTGGGCTGAGCAGTTCTTC
CDR3 protein: CASSLGLAGWAEQFF

clone size: .
D gene: .
V gene: TRBV15
J gene: TRBJ1-1
CDR3 DNA: TGTGCCACCAGCGGCCGGGGGAACACTGAAGCTTTCTTT
CDR3 protein: CATSGRGNTEAFF

clone size: .
D gene: .
V gene: TRBV2
J gene: TRBJ2-7
CDR3 DNA: TGTGCCAGCCTAGCGACGGGGCGCGAGCAGTACTTC
CDR3 protein: CASLATGREQYF

clone size: .
D gene: .
V gene: TRBV11-2
J gene: TRBJ1-1
CDR3 DNA: TGTGCCAGCGTTCCAGGCCCCATGAACACTGAAGCTTTCTTT
CDR3 protein: CASVPGPMNTEAFF

clone size: .
D gene: .
V gene: TRBV3-1/TRBV3-2
J gene: TRBJ1-2
CDR3 DNA: TGTGCCAGCAGCCAAGGGCCGGGGAACTATGGCTACACCTTC
CDR3 protein: CASSQGPGNYGYTF

clone size: .
D gene: TRBD1
V gene: TRBV28
J gene: TRBJ1-2
CDR3 DNA: TGTGCCAGCAGCACCGGGACAGGAGTAAGGGGCTACACCTTC
CDR3 protein: CASSTGTGVRGYTF

clone size: once
D gene: .
V gene: TRBV19
J gene: TRBJ1-6
CDR3 DNA: TGTGCCAGTAGTGCATCGGGACAATGGGGATCACCCCTCCACTTT
CDR3 protein: CASSASGQWGSPLHF

clone size: .
D gene: .
V gene: TRBV3-1/TRBV3-2
J gene: TRBJ1-4
CDR3 DNA: TGTGCCAGCAGCCAGGCCAGACAGAGGATTAATGAAAAACTGTTTTTT
CDR3 protein: CASSQARQRINEKLFF

clone size: .
D gene: TRBD2
V gene: TRBV3-1/TRBV3-2
J gene: TRBJ2-5
CDR3 DNA: TGTGCCAGCAGCCAGACTAGCGGGGCCCCCCAAGAGACCCAGTACTTC
CDR3 protein: CASSQTSGAPQETQYF

clone size: .
D gene: .
V gene: TRBV28
J gene: TRBJ2-1
CDR3 DNA: TGTGCCAGCAGGGACTCCGGGACTGGAAATGAGCAGTTCTTC
CDR3 protein: CASRDSGTGNEQFF

clone size: .
D gene: TRBD1
V gene: TRBV2
J gene: TRBJ2-7
CDR3 DNA: TGTGCCAGCAGTGAGGGCGTGACAGGGGGGGGCGAGCAGTACTTC
CDR3 protein: CASSEGVTGGGEQYF

clone size: .
D gene: TRBD2
V gene: TRBV10-2
J gene: TRBJ2-1
CDR3 DNA: TGCGCCAGCAGTGAAACTAGCGGTATCATCCACAATGAGCAGTTCTTC
CDR3 protein: CASSETSGIIHNEQFF

clone size: .
D gene: .
V gene: TRBV20-1
J gene: TRBJ1-1
CDR3 DNA: TGCAGTGCTCGGAGGAACACTGAAGCTTTCTTT
CDR3 protein: CSARRNTEAFF

clone size: once
D gene: .
V gene: TRBV18
J gene: TRBJ2-1
CDR3 DNA: TGTGCCAGCTCACCACCAAGAGCGGAGCTCTACAATGAGCAGTTCTTC
CDR3 protein: CASSPPRAELYNEQFF

clone size: .
D gene: .
V gene: TRBV4-1
J gene: TRBJ1-4
CDR3 DNA: TGCGCCAGCAGCCCCAGGGGCGGGTTCGGTGAAAAACTGTTTTTT
CDR3 protein: CASSPRGGFGEKLFF

clone size: .
D gene: TRBD2
V gene: TRBV14
J gene: TRBJ2-5
CDR3 DNA: TGTGCCAGCAGTCCTAGCGGGAGCCTGTACCAAGAGACCCAGTACTTC
CDR3 protein: CASSPSGSLYQETQYF

clone size: .
D gene: TRBD1
V gene: TRBV7-2
J gene: TRBJ2-7
CDR3 DNA: TGTGCCAGCAGCGAACAGGGGTACGAGCAGTACTTC
CDR3 protein: CASSEQGYEQYF

clone size: few
D gene: TRBD1
V gene: TRBV28
J gene: TRBJ2-7
CDR3 DNA: TGTGCCAGCAGCCAAAAACAGGGGGATCTTTGGGAGCAGTACTTC
CDR3 protein: CASSQKQGDLWEQYF

clone size: .
D gene: TRBD1
V gene: TRBV9
J gene: TRBJ2-2
CDR3 DNA: TGTGCCAGCAGCATACTCGGGACAGGGGGCTTTCGGGAGCTGTTTTTT
CDR3 protein: CASSILGTGGFRELFF

clone size: .
D gene: TRBD1
V gene: TRBV2
J gene: TRBJ1-6
CDR3 DNA: TGTGCCAGCAGTGAAAGCACAGGGGTGGTTTCACCCCTCCACTTT
CDR3 protein: CASSESTGVVSPLHF

clone size: few
D gene: .
V gene: TRBV3-1/TRBV3-2
J gene: TRBJ1-6
CDR3 DNA: TGTGCCAGCAGCCTAGGAACAGATTTGAATTCACCCCTCCACTTT
CDR3 protein: CASSLGTDLNSPLHF